This T cell receptor beta chain originates from a study of blood T cells in healthy people across ages. Donation came from healthy Caucasian individuals in Russia who were aged roughly 6 to 95. Each donor supplied approximately 10 milliliters of peripheral blood. Total RNA, at least 5 micrograms per sample, was extracted from PBMCs. For the second PCR, which ran for 7 to 11 cycles, a sample-barcoded 5' primer and a J-beta primer mix were used. TCRdb called the 5' RACE reads again in MiXCR, with one record for every CDR3 protein. Here the sample spans about 650,000 distinct CDR3 sequences, over 40% being singletons. Trimming shortened V by 0 bases and J by 2 bases, and 17 bases separated the two germline ends. Looked up from germline, CDR1 is LGHNA and CDR2 is YNFKEQ. The CDR3 has 17 amino acids.

The chain joins TRBV4-2 to TRBJ2-7, with D tentatively TRBD1 or TRBD2 (5 bases each). This sequence was found in a woman aged 80 or older in good health. The specimen was blood. The CDR3: CASSQDFEGRRPYEQYF. DNA for the CDR3: TGTGCCAGCAGCCAAGATTTCGAGGGGCGCAGACCCTACGAGCAGTACTTC.